The TCR beta chain described here comes from a study of T-cell memory formation after mild COVID-19. As for the study in general: Most TCR clusters belonged to a single donor.

To note about this clonotype: Its antigen is as yet unknown.

TCRdb reprocessed the 5' RACE reads with MiXCR, giving one entry per CDR3 protein. The data hold a few hundred thousand distinct CDR3 sequences, with less than 20% observed a single time. Germline V gene lookup returns CDR1 DFQATT and CDR2 SNEGSKA (reference sequence). The CDR3 has 13 residues. Study-wide findings and caveats: Within pre-infection memory, some responding clones were found, suggesting cross-reactive memory joined. SARS-CoV-2 specificity of second-wave clones peaking day 37 was unconfirmed. CM and EM subsets held most contracting CD4+ clones; EMRA held CD8+ ones.

The sample was PBMCs or a T cell subset sorted from them (not recorded which). The chain links TRBV20-1 to TRBJ1-2; tentatively, D is TRBD1 (6 bases). This clonotype was obtained from a man younger than 30 who had mild COVID-19 (a few samples of this study predate the infection). Cell type and time point are not known. The DNA of the CDR3 is TGCAGCGCCCAGGGGCAGGGATTTTCTGGCTACACCTTC. As protein: CSAQGQGFSGYTF.